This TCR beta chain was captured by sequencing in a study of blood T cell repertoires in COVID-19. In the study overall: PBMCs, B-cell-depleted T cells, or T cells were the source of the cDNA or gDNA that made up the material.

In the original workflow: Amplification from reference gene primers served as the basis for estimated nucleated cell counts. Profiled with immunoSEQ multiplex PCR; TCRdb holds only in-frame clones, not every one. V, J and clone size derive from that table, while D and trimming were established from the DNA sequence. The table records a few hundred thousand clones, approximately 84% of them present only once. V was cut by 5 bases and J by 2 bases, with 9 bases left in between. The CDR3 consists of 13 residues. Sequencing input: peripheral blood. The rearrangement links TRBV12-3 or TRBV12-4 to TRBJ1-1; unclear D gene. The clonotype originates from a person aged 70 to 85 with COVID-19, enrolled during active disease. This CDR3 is CASSRDINTEAFF. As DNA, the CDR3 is TGTGCCAGCAGTCGAGACATAAACACTGAAGCTTTCTTT.